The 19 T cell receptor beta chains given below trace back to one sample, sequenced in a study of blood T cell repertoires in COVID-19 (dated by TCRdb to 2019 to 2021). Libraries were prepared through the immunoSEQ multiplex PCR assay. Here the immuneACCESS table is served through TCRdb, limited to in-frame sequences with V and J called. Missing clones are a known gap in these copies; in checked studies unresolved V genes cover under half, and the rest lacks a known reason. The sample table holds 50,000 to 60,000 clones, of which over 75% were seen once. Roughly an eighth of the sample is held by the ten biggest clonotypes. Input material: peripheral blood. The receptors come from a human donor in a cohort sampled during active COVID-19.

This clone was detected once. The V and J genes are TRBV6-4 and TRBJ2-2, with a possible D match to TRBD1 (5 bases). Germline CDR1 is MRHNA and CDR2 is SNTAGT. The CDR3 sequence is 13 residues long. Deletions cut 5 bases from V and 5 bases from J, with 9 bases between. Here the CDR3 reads CASSPRVTGELFF. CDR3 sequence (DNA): TGTGCCAGCAGTCCCAGGGTTACCGGGGAGCTGTTTTTT.

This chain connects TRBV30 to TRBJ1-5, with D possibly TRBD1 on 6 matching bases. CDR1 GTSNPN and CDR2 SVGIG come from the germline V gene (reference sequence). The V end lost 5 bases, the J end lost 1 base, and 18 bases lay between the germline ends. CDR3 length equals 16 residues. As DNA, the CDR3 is TGTGCCTGGGACAAGGGGGGGCTGGGGAGCAATCAGCCCCAGCATTTT. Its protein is CAWDKGGLGSNQPQHF.

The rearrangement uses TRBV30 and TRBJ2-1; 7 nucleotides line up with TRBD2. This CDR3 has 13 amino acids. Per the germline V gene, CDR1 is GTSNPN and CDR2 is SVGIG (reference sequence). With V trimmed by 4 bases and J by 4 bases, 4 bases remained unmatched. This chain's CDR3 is CAWTAGVYNEQFF. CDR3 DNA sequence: TGTGCCTGGACCGCGGGGGTTTACAATGAGCAGTTCTTC.

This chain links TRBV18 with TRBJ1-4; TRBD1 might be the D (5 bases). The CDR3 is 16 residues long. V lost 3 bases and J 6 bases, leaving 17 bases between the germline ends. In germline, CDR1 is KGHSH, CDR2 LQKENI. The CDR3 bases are TGTGCCAGCTCACCTGCCACGGCAGGGCGTTATGAAAAACTGTTTTTT. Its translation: CASSPATAGRYEKLFF.

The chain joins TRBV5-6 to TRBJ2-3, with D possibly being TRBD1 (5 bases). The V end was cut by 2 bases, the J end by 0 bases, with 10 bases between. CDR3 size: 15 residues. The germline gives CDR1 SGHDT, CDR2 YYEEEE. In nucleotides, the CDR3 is TGTGCCAGCAGCTTTTATAGGGGAAGCACAGATACGCAGTATTTT. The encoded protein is CASSFYRGSTDTQYF.

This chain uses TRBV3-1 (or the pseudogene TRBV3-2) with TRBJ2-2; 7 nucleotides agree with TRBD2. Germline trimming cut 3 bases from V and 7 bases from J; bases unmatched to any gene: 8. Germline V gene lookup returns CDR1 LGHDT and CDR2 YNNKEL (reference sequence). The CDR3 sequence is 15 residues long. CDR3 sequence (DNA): TGTGCCAGCAGCCACAGCGGGACGGTCGACGGGGAGCTGTTTTTT. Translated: CASSHSGTVDGELFF.

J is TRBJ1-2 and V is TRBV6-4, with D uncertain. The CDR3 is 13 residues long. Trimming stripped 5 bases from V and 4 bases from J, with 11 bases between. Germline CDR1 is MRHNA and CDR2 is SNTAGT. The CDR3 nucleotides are TGTGCCAGCAGTAGACCCGGCGGCTATGGCTACACCTTC. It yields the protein CASSRPGGYGYTF.

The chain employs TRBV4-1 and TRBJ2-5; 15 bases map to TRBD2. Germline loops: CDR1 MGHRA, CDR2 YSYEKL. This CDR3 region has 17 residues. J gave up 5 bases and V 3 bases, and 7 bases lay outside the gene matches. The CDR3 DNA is TGCGCCAGCAGCCACCCTGGGACTAGCGGGAGGAGGGAGACCCAGTACTTC. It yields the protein CASSHPGTSGRRETQYF.

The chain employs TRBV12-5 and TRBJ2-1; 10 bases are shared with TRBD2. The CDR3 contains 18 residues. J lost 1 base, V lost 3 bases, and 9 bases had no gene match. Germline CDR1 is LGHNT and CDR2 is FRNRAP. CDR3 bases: TGTGCTAGTGGTTTATTCCTAGCGGGAGATCGGTCCTACAATGAGCAGTTCTTC. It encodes CASGLFLAGDRSYNEQFF.

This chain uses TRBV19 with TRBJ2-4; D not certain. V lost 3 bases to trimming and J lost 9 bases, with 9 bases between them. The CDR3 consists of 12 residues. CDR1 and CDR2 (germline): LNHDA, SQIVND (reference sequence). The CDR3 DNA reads TGTGCCAGTAGTATTGGGCAGACCATTCAGTACTTC. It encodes CASSIGQTIQYF.

DNA of the CDR3: TGTGCCAGCAGCTTAGTCCTTTCCGGGACAGATTACAATGAGCAGTTCTTC. This translates into CASSLVLSGTDYNEQFF. The chain combines TRBV11-3 with TRBJ2-1, with TRBD1 identical over 7 bases. The V gene end was trimmed by 1 base and the J gene end by 4 bases; junction bases not matched to a gene: 10. The germline gives CDR1 SGHNT, CDR2 YENEEA. The CDR3 contains 17 residues.

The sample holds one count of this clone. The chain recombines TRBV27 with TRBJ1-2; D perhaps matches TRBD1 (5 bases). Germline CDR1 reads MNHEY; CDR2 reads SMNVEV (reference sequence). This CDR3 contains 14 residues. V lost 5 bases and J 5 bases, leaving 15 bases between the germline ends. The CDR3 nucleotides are TGTGCCAGCAGTGGAGCCGACAGTTTGTATGGCTACACCTTC. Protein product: CASSGADSLYGYTF.

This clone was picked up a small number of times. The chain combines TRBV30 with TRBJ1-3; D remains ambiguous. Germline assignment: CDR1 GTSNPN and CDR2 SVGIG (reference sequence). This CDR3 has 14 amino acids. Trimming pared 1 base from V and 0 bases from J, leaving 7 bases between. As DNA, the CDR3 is TGTGCCTGGAGTGCAACCTACTCTGGAAACACCATATATTTT. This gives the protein CAWSATYSGNTIYF.

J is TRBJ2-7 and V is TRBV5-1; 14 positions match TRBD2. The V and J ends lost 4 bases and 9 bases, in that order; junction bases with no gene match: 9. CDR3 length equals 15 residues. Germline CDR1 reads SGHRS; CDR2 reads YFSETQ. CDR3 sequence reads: CASSEGLAGAGGQYF. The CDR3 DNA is TGCGCCAGCAGCGAGGGACTAGCGGGAGCCGGGGGGCAGTACTTC.

CDR3 in DNA: TGTGCCAGCTCACCACGCGGCGGGAGGGGCCTCCTGGGCCAGTACTTC. As protein: CASSPRGGRGLLGQYF. The chain recombines TRBV18 with TRBJ2-5; 9 bases are shared with TRBD2. Trimming cost V 1 base and J 10 bases; bases outside gene matches: 13. This CDR3 contains 16 residues. Per the germline V gene, CDR1 is KGHSH and CDR2 is LQKENI.

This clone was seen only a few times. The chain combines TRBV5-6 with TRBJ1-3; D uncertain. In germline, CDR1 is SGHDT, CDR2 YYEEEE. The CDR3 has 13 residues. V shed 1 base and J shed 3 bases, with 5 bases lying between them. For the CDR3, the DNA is TGTGCCAGCAGCTTGATTAGTGGAAACACCATATATTTT. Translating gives CASSLISGNTIYF.

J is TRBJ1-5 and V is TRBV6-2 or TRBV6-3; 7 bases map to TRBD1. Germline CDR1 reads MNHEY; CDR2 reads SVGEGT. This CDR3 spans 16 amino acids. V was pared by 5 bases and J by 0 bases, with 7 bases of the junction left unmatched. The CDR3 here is CASSPNRGVSNQPQHF. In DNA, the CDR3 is TGTGCCAGCAGTCCCAACAGGGGCGTTAGCAATCAGCCCCAGCATTTT.

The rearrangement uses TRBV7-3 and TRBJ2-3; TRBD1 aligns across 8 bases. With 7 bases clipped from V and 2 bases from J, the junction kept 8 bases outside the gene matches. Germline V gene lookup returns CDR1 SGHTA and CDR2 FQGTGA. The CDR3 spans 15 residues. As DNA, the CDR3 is TGTGCCAGCATGGACAGGGCTGACCTCACAGATACGCAGTATTTT. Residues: CASMDRADLTDTQYF. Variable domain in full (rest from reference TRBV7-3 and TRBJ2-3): GAGVSQTPSNKVTEKGKYVELRCDPISGHTALYWYRQSLGQGPEFLIYFQGTGAADDSGLPNDRFFAVRPEGSVSTLKIQRTERGDSAVYLCASMDRADLTDTQYFGPGTRLTVL.

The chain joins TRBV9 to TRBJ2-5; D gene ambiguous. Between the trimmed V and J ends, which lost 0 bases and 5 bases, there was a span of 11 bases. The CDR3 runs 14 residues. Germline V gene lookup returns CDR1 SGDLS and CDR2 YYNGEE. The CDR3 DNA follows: TGTGCCAGCAGCGTAGGTAGCATGGAGGAGACCCAGTACTTC. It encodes CASSVGSMEETQYF.